Below, one T cell receptor beta chain is given with its context. These data are taken from a study of blood T cell repertoires in COVID-19. On the study more broadly: Acute and convalescent COVID-19 specimens originated in the United States, Italy and Spain. T cells, B-cell-depleted T cells, or PBMCs provided the cDNA or gDNA that served as material.

Study processing details: How many nucleated cells were present was estimated from reference gene primer amplification. The assay was immunoSEQ multiplex PCR, and TCRdb's table has in-frame clones only and misses some. V, J and clone size were drawn from that table, and D and trimming were deduced from the DNA. Of some 110,000 clones listed, 71% are singletons. This CDR3 is built from 14 residues. J gave up 8 bases and V 6 bases, and 7 bases lay outside the gene matches. Germline CDR1 and CDR2: LNHDA and SQIVND (reference sequence). Specimen: peripheral blood. The gene calls are TRBV19 and TRBJ2-1; 10 bases align to TRBD1. This receptor was obtained from a human donor with acute or convalescent COVID-19. The donor label of this sample is uncertain. For the CDR3, the DNA is TGTGCCAGTAGGATTCCCGGGACAGGGGATGAGCAGTTCTTC. The encoded protein is CASRIPGTGDEQFF.